These T cell receptor beta chains were read from a single sample in a study of Ad26.COV2.S vaccination and SARS-CoV-2 variants. TCRdb's copy holds only in-frame clones and misses some; the assay was immunoSEQ multiplex PCR. This table has about 370,000 clones, roughly nine tenths appearing once. Sequenced material: peripheral blood, taken in a trial of Ad26.COV2.S vaccine versus placebo. These receptors were taken from a person aged 18-65 years who received the Ad26.COV2.S COVID-19 vaccine or a placebo. The CDR3 runs from the conserved cysteine through the conserved F or W. Fields, in order: D gene, V gene, J gene, clone size, CDR3 DNA, CDR3 protein. A D gene is named only where the DNA matches it firmly. Not every row has a clone size; where given, it reads once, few, many or a size class.

TRBD2	TRBV12-3/TRBV12-4	TRBJ2-1	-	TGTGCCACTAGCGGGGGGGCAGAGGATGAGCAGTTCTTC	CATSGGAEDEQFF
-	TRBV5-4	TRBJ1-4	-	TGTGCCAGCAGCTTAAGTCGTGGGGATGAAAAACTGTTTTTT	CASSLSRGDEKLFF
-	TRBV5-6	TRBJ1-5	-	TGTGCCAGCAGCGCCCGTCCCCTCGGGCAGCCCCAGCATTTT	CASSARPLGQPQHF
-	TRBV5-5	TRBJ2-2	-	TGTGCCAGCAGCTTGGATTGGGGGGCGGCCGGGGAGCTGTTTTTT	CASSLDWGAAGELFF
-	TRBV3-1/TRBV3-2	TRBJ1-2	-	TGTGCCAGCAGCCAAGATATGGACTCCTATGGCTACACCTTC	CASSQDMDSYGYTF
-	TRBV9	TRBJ2-3	-	TGTGCCAGCACCAATGGGTGGGCTGGCACAGATACGCAGTATTTT	CASTNGWAGTDTQYF
-	TRBV27	TRBJ1-6	-	TGTGCCAGCAGGAAACAGGGAATTCTCTATAATTCACCCCTCCACTTT	CASRKQGILYNSPLHF
TRBD1	TRBV7-8	TRBJ1-6	-	TGTGCCAGCAGCCCTCACAGGGGGAGCTCCTATAATTCACCCCTCCACTTT	CASSPHRGSSYNSPLHF
-	TRBV11-2	TRBJ2-2	-	TGTGCCAGCAGCTTACAGGCGAACACCGGGGAGCTGTTTTTT	CASSLQANTGELFF
-	TRBV27	TRBJ2-5	-	TGTGCCAGCAGTAGGACAGCTAGGTCTTTCCAAGAGACCCAGTACTTC	CASSRTARSFQETQYF
TRBD1	TRBV24-1	TRBJ2-1	once	TGTGCCACCAGTGACTCCGGGACAGTTCATTTCTACAATGAGCAGTTCTTC	CATSDSGTVHFYNEQFF
TRBD1	TRBV6-5	TRBJ1-2	many	TGTGCCAGCCATTTAGGACAGGCGGATTATGGCTACACCTTC	CASHLGQADYGYTF
TRBD1	TRBV27	TRBJ1-5	few	TGTGCCAGCAGTTACATCAGGGGGCAGCCCCAGCATTTT	CASSYIRGQPQHF
-	TRBV6-6	TRBJ2-7	-	TGTGCCAGCAGATCAGGGGTGGACGAGCAGTACTTC	CASRSGVDEQYF
-	TRBV19	TRBJ1-5	-	TGTGCCAGTAGTATAGATCCGAGGGGGGGTCAGCCCCAGCATTTT	CASSIDPRGGQPQHF
TRBD1	TRBV14	TRBJ2-7	few	TGTGCCAGCAGGCCTTCTTCACCGGGACAGGGATATGAGCAGTACTTC	CASRPSSPGQGYEQYF